The 15 T cell receptor beta chains listed next were all sequenced from one sample in a study of shared clonotypes between healthy human individuals. Profiling relied on immunoSEQ multiplex PCR, and the TCRdb table lists in-frame clones only, not all of them. The sample has 1,400,000 or so clones, approximately 98.5% seen once. The sequenced sample was naive CD4+ T cells sorted from blood. Subset reported: CD45RA+ positively selected. Receptors originate from a man between 25 and 39 years old in good health.

This chain uses TRBV5-4 with TRBJ2-5; 7 bases align to TRBD1. CDR1 is SGHNT and CDR2 is YYREEE in the germline V gene (reference sequence). V lost 3 bases to trimming and J lost 5 bases; unmatched junction nucleotides: 7. This CDR3 has 14 amino acids. CDR3 sequence reads: CASSWGQFKETQYF. The DNA for the CDR3 is TGTGCCAGCAGCTGGGGACAGTTTAAGGAGACCCAGTACTTC.

The chain couples TRBV19 to TRBJ1-1, with D unclear. The CDR3 is 13 residues long. Germline-derived CDR1 and CDR2 are LNHDA and SQIVND (reference sequence). Trimming shortened V by 3 bases and J by 1 base, and 6 bases separated the two germline ends. The CDR3 sequence: CASSMWENTEAFF. The CDR3, as DNA: TGTGCCAGTAGTATGTGGGAGAACACTGAAGCTTTCTTT.

V is TRBV28 and J is TRBJ2-7, with D tentatively TRBD1 or TRBD2 (5 bases each). Trimming took 6 bases from V and 0 from J, leaving 15 bases between them. Per germline, CDR1 MDHEN and CDR2 SYDVKM. This CDR3 comprises 15 residues. The CDR3 sequence: CASSQGDRPSYEQYF. The CDR3 nucleotides read TGTGCCAGCAGCCAAGGGGACCGACCCTCCTACGAGCAGTACTTC.

As regards this clone: The junction and the germline gene differ at one end; a read error may be behind it. The V and J genes are TRBV6-5 and TRBJ2-7; 7 bases match TRBD1. Germline V gives CDR1 MNHEY, CDR2 SVGAGI. The CDR3 has 11 residues. The CDR3 DNA is TGTGCCAGCAGTTCGGTAGGACAGGAAATCTTC. Residues: CASSSVGQEIF.

A remark on this clone: Other DNA sequences within the sample encode an identical CDR3. The rearrangement uses TRBV9 and TRBJ2-4; weak D call: TRBD1 (6 bases). The CDR3 sequence is 13 residues long. Trimming removed 0 bases at V and 6 bases at J, with 7 bases between. The germline V gene encodes CDR1 SGDLS and CDR2 YYNGEE. The CDR3 here is CASSVEGGNIQYF. The DNA of the CDR3 is TGTGCCAGCAGCGTAGAAGGGGGAAACATTCAGTACTTC.

This chain connects TRBV9 to TRBJ1-5; no clear D gene. Germline CDR1 and CDR2: SGDLS and YYNGEE. The CDR3 spans 15 residues. V lost 0 bases and J lost 4, with 11 bases in between. CDR3 protein: CASSVEGSPNQPQHF. For the CDR3, the DNA is TGTGCCAGCAGCGTAGAGGGCAGTCCAAATCAGCCCCAGCATTTT.

The chain links TRBV20-1 to TRBJ2-3; D call uncertain. This CDR3 contains 11 residues. Deletions cut 3 bases from V and 7 bases from J, with 8 bases between. The V gene's germline CDR1 is DFQATT and CDR2 SNEGSKA (reference sequence). Here the CDR3 reads CSASQVHTQYF. The DNA of the CDR3 is TGCAGTGCTAGCCAAGTTCATACGCAGTATTTT.

This chain links TRBV12-5 with TRBJ2-1; 9 bases line up with TRBD1. V lost 0 bases and J lost 1; bases outside the gene matches: 7. There are 18 residues in the CDR3. The germline CDR1 and CDR2 sequences are LGHNT and FRNRAP. The CDR3: CASGLVREGQGSYNEQFF. The CDR3 DNA sequence: TGTGCTAGTGGTTTGGTACGTGAGGGACAGGGATCCTACAATGAGCAGTTCTTC.

V and J are TRBV7-3 and TRBJ2-1, with 7 bases aligning to TRBD2. The CDR3 extends over 15 amino acids. Germline CDR1 SGHTA, CDR2 FQGTGA. The junction had 5 bases not matched to a gene; V was cut back by 2 bases and J by 4 bases. The CDR3 DNA reads TGTGCCAGCAGCTTATCAGGAGCGGGGTACAATGAGCAGTTCTTC. The encoded protein is CASSLSGAGYNEQFF.

A remark on this clone: Other nucleotide sequences in the sample specify the same CDR3. This rearrangement joins TRBV7-9 to TRBJ2-3; D may be TRBD1 (5 bases). V shed 1 base and J shed 0 bases, with 8 bases lying between them. This CDR3 is 15 amino acids long. Germline CDR1 and CDR2: SEHNR and FQNEAQ (reference sequence). CDR3 bases: TGTGCCAGCAGCTTAGAGGGGTCTAGCACAGATACGCAGTATTTT. It translates to CASSLEGSSTDTQYF.

The CDR3, as DNA: TGTGCCAGCAGCGGGGGGACAAGGGTCCCTGAAGCTTTCTTT. This translates into CASSGGTRVPEAFF. This rearrangement joins TRBV5-4 to TRBJ1-1; D might be TRBD1 (6 bases). This CDR3 contains 14 residues. Germline values: CDR1 SGHNT, CDR2 YYREEE (reference sequence). V was cut by 4 bases and J by 6 bases, with 16 bases left in between.

V and J are TRBV7-9 and TRBJ1-3; possibly TRBD1 for D (5 bases). Trimming removed 2 bases from V and 2 bases from J, with 10 bases in between. The CDR3 covers 15 residues. Germline CDR1 SEHNR, CDR2 FQNEAQ (reference sequence). In DNA, the CDR3 is TGTGCCAGCAGCTTAAGACAGAACCCTGGAAACACCATATATTTT. Translated: CASSLRQNPGNTIYF.

The rearrangement links TRBV5-4 to TRBJ2-7, with D tentatively TRBD1 (6 bases). Looked up from germline, CDR1 is SGHNT and CDR2 is YYREEE (reference sequence). The CDR3 consists of 15 residues. V dropped 0 bases and J dropped 4 bases, with 14 bases sitting between them. The chain's CDR3 is CASSLATRGQYEQYF. In DNA, the CDR3 is TGTGCCAGCAGCTTGGCGACAAGGGGACAATACGAGCAGTACTTC.

The V gene is TRBV25-1, the J gene TRBJ2-7; D is uncertain. The CDR3 loop spans 11 amino acids. The germline gives CDR1 MGHDK, CDR2 SYGVNS. Trimming took 5 bases from V and 4 from J, leaving 6 bases between them. The CDR3 DNA sequence: TGTGCCAGCAGTAGGGCTTACGAGCAGTACTTC. It is translated as CASSRAYEQYF.

The chain is built from TRBV7-3 and TRBJ2-6; the D is unclear. Germline V lookup: CDR1 SGHTA, CDR2 FQGTGA. The CDR3 has 20 residues. The V gene lost 1 base and the J gene lost 1 base, with 20 bases spanning the gap. CDR3 sequence (DNA): TGTGCCAGCAGCTTAATGCCTTCGATTTTCCGTGGTTCTGGGGCCAACGTCCTGACTTTC. This sequence encodes CASSLMPSIFRGSGANVLTF. Full variable domain (missing parts from reference TRBV7-3 and TRBJ2-6): GAGVSQTPSNKVTEKGKYVELRCDPISGHTALYWYRQSLGQGPEFLIYFQGTGAADDSGLPNDRFFAVRPEGSVSTLKIQRTERGDSAVYLCASSLMPSIFRGSGANVLTFGAGSRLTVL.